A single sample is the source of the 20 T cell receptor beta chains below, sequenced in a study of spatial heterogeneity in lung cancer. Time point: blood at routine non-recurrence follow-up after resection. TCRdb itself ran the 5' RACE reads through MiXCR, one entry per CDR3 protein. The sample contains 110,000 or so distinct CDR3 sequences, about 10% of which appear only once. Sample: PBMCs, taken at follow-up. Source of these receptors: a female donor with early-stage non-small cell lung cancer.

The sample holds a few counts of this clonotype. This chain uses TRBV12-3 or TRBV12-4 with TRBJ2-5, with TRBD1 matching 7 bases. This CDR3 has 14 amino acids. V dropped 6 bases and J dropped 1; count of bases not matched to a gene: 5. The CDR3 DNA reads as TGTGCCAGCAGAAGACAGGGACGCCAAGAGACCCAGTACTTC. Protein product: CASRRQGRQETQYF.

This clonotype was observed many times. The rearrangement links TRBV6-1 to TRBJ2-1; 8 bases map to TRBD1. The trim removed 4 bases at V and 2 bases at J, leaving 4 bases unmatched. This CDR3 contains 15 residues. CDR1 is MNHNS, CDR2 SASEGT, per germline. The CDR3 nucleotides read TGTGCCAGCAGTGTGACAGGGGTCCCCTACAATGAGCAGTTCTTC. Translating gives CASSVTGVPYNEQFF.

The chain uses TRBV4-3 and TRBJ2-7; possibly TRBD1 for D (5 bases). The CDR3 is 15 amino acids. With 8 bases removed from V and 1 base from J, the gap between germline ends came to 18 bases. Germline CDR1 is LGHNA and CDR2 is YSLEER. As DNA, the CDR3 is TGCGCCAGCTGCCCGGCGGACATTGGTTCCTACGAGCAGTACGTC. This sequence encodes CASCPADIGSYEQYV.

This clonotype was seen a handful of times. The genes are TRBV7-3 and TRBJ2-2; D is perhaps TRBD1 or TRBD2 (5 bases each). The CDR3 contains 15 residues. Germline-derived CDR1 and CDR2 are SGHTA and FQGTGA. Deletions cut 8 bases from V and 1 base from J, with 14 bases between. The CDR3 DNA reads as TGTGCCAGCCGCGAGCGAGGGGAGAACACCGGGGAGCTGTTTTTT. Protein: CASRERGENTGELFF.

This clonotype has a handful of counts. The chain joins TRBV12-3 or TRBV12-4 to TRBJ2-2; D is ambiguous. The CDR3 length is 13 residues. Trimming took off 6 bases at V and 5 bases at J, with 10 bases between the two ends. CDR3: CASSPRSTGELFF. CDR3 DNA sequence: TGTGCCAGCAGCCCAAGGTCAACCGGGGAGCTGTTTTTT.

Only a few counts were recorded for this clonotype. V gene TRBV28 combines with J gene TRBJ2-4, with D possibly TRBD1 on 7 matching bases. The ends were cut back, 1 base at V and 0 bases at J, with 22 bases in the middle. CDR3 length: 20 residues. Per germline, CDR1 MDHEN and CDR2 SYDVKM. In DNA form, the CDR3 reads TGTGCCAGCAGTTTATTGGGACTGAGGGGGCCCCAAATAGCCAAAAACATTCAGTACTTC. As protein: CASSLLGLRGPQIAKNIQYF.

The sample holds a few counts of this clonotype. The chain has TRBV9 and TRBJ1-1; 7 nucleotides line up with TRBD1. The CDR3 totals 14 residues. The trim removed 0 bases at V and 5 bases at J, leaving 4 bases unmatched. The germline CDR1 and CDR2 sequences are SGDLS and YYNGEE. For the CDR3, the DNA is TGTGCCAGCAGCGTAGGGGACAGATGGACTGAAGCTTTCTTT. Translated, it gives CASSVGDRWTEAFF.

This clonotype was seen ten or more times. The chain links TRBV29-1 to TRBJ1-1; TRBD1 matches 8 bases. This CDR3 contains 14 residues. Losses at the gene ends were 5 bases for V and 0 bases for J; bases not matched to a gene: 5. Germline V gives CDR1 SQVTM, CDR2 ANQGSEA. The CDR3 bases are TGCAGCGTTCTGACAGGGGAACTGAACACTGAAGCTTTCTTT. Amino acid sequence: CSVLTGELNTEAFF.

A few counts support this clonotype. CDR3 coding DNA: TGTGCCAGCAGTCAAGGGTGGTTGAGGTACGAGCAGTACTTC. This codes for CASSQGWLRYEQYF. V usage is TRBV2 and J usage is TRBJ2-7; D is unclear. The V gene's germline CDR1 is SNHLY and CDR2 FYNNEI. Between the trimmed V and J ends, which lost 5 bases and 4 bases, there was a span of 15 bases. The CDR3 has 14 amino acids. Drawing the rest from reference TRBV2 and TRBJ2-7, the complete variable domain is EPEVTQTPSHQVTQMGQEVILRCVPISNHLYFYWYRQILGQKVEFLVSFYNNEISEKSEIFDDQFSVERPDGSNFTLKIRSTKLEDSAMYFCASSQGWLRYEQYFGPGTRLTVT.

This clonotype was detected many times. V gene TRBV20-1 combines with J gene TRBJ2-2; the D gene is possibly TRBD2 (6 bases). Trimming shortened V by 6 bases and J by 4 bases, and 18 bases separated the two germline ends. Looked up from germline, CDR1 is DFQATT and CDR2 is SNEGSKA (reference sequence). The CDR3 spans 15 residues. Here the CDR3 DNA reads TGCAGTGCCCCGTGGGCCGGGCGGGGCACCGGGGAGCTGTTTTTT. Its translation: CSAPWAGRGTGELFF.

Ten or more counts support this clonotype. This sequence joins TRBV6-5 and TRBJ1-1; 9 positions match TRBD1. The CDR3 loop spans 15 amino acids. Trimming cost V 5 bases and J 6 bases; bases outside gene matches: 10. CDR1 and CDR2 from the germline V gene are MNHEY and SVGAGI. The CDR3 sequence: CASSGWTGENSEAFF. The CDR3 coding sequence is TGTGCCAGCAGTGGATGGACAGGGGAGAATTCTGAAGCTTTCTTT.

The sample holds a few counts of this clonotype. The V and J genes are TRBV5-1 and TRBJ2-1, with 14 bases that match TRBD2. The V and J ends lost 3 bases and 8 bases, in that order; junction bases with no gene match: 4. CDR1 is SGHRS, CDR2 YFSETQ, per germline. The CDR3 spans 15 residues. CDR3 DNA sequence: TGCGCCAGCAGCTGGACTAGCGGGAGGTTCGATGAGCAGTTCTTC. Translating gives CASSWTSGRFDEQFF.

This clonotype was counted many times. This chain links TRBV7-6 with TRBJ2-1; 7 bases are shared with TRBD2. Per the germline V gene, CDR1 is SGHVS and CDR2 is FNYEAQ. The CDR3 totals 13 residues. The J segment lost 12 bases and the V segment lost 0 bases, leaving 5 bases of the junction unmatched. The CDR3 protein is CASSLAGGRVQFF. The CDR3 coding sequence is TGTGCCAGCAGCTTAGCGGGAGGGCGGGTGCAGTTCTTC.

The V and J genes are TRBV2 and TRBJ2-1, with TRBD2 identical over 8 bases. With 6 bases clipped from V and 4 bases from J, the junction kept 2 bases outside the gene matches. The CDR3 loop spans 13 amino acids. Germline V gene sequence: CDR1 SNHLY, CDR2 FYNNEI. The CDR3 sequence is CASRAGGYNEQFF. CDR3 nucleotides: TGTGCCAGCAGGGCGGGAGGTTACAATGAGCAGTTCTTC.

This clonotype has more than one count but fewer than ten. The chain links TRBV7-2 to TRBJ2-5; 12 nucleotides agree with TRBD1. The CDR3 covers 15 residues. With V trimmed by 4 bases and J by 7 bases, 7 bases remained unmatched. Per the germline V gene, CDR1 is SGHTA and CDR2 is FQGNSA. CDR3 amino acids: CASSSTGTGGRTQYF. Here the CDR3 DNA reads TGTGCCAGCAGCTCTACCGGGACAGGGGGCCGGACCCAGTACTTC.

At least ten counts were recorded for this clonotype. This rearrangement joins TRBV6-6 to TRBJ2-2; no definite D call. The CDR3 length is 15 residues. Germline V lookup: CDR1 MNHNY, CDR2 SVGAGI (reference sequence). V dropped 7 bases and J dropped 0 bases, with 12 bases sitting between them. In DNA, the CDR3 is TGTGCCAGCACCTTCGCTCGGACGAACACCGGGGAGCTGTTTTTT. Amino acid sequence: CASTFARTNTGELFF.

The V gene is TRBV2, the J gene TRBJ2-1; D might be TRBD2 (6 bases). The CDR3 sequence is 14 residues long. V was clipped by 7 bases and J by 6 bases, with 16 bases between them. Germline CDR1 is SNHLY and CDR2 is FYNNEI. CDR3: CASKVRLASNEQFF. The CDR3 region has the DNA TGTGCCAGCAAAGTTAGGCTAGCGAGCAATGAGCAGTTCTTC.

V and J are TRBV29-1 and TRBJ2-1, with 8 bases aligning to TRBD1. CDR1 and CDR2 (germline): SQVTM, ANQGSEA. J gave up 7 bases and V 4 bases, and 9 bases lay outside the gene matches. The CDR3 extends over 14 amino acids. The DNA for the CDR3 is TGCAGCGTTGCTTTGGACAGGGTCGGAAATGAGCAGTTCTTC. This sequence encodes CSVALDRVGNEQFF.

This clonotype showed up many times. The J gene is TRBJ1-5, the V gene TRBV10-3; D is ambiguous. This CDR3 is built from 14 residues. Germline V gives CDR1 ENHRY, CDR2 SYGVKD. Trimming pared 3 bases from V and 2 bases from J, leaving 8 bases between. CDR3 sequence reads: CAISDRQGNQPQHF. In nucleotides, the CDR3 is TGTGCCATCAGTGATCGGCAGGGCAATCAGCCCCAGCATTTT.

To note about this clonotype: A junction boundary mismatches the germline segment, possibly from a read error. The rearrangement uses TRBV9 and TRBJ2-1; a weak D match, TRBD2 (5 bases). CDR1 is SGDLS and CDR2 is YYNGEE in the germline V gene. The CDR3 is 11 residues long. The CDR3 region is CASSVEAELFF. The CDR3 coding sequence is TGTGCCAGCAGCGTAGAAGCGGAGCTGTTCTTC.